The clone carrying this TCR beta chain was counted between two and nine times. The target antigen is unknown. This entry comes from a study of CD8 T cells in ankylosing spondylitis. Study observations and caveats: One TCR beta motif, made up of about 8 highly homologous variants, appeared characteristic of ankylosing spondylitis blood.

The CDR3 totals 15 residues. Germline assignment: CDR1 SGHDT and CDR2 YYEEEE. Libraries for TCR beta were made by quantitative 5'-RACE with molecular barcodes. TCRdb called the 5' RACE reads again in MiXCR, with one record for every CDR3 protein. The sample yields 340,000 or so distinct CDR3 sequences, roughly 15% seen once. This clonotype was sampled from a male donor with ankylosing spondylitis or in good health (not recorded which). The sequencing input was blood, either unsorted or a sorted T cell fraction (not recorded which). This chain connects TRBV5-6 to TRBJ2-7; 7 bases match TRBD1. The J call is in doubt because the DNA end fits TRBJ2-1 better. In DNA, the CDR3 is TGTGCCAGCAGCACAGCCGGGACAGCGGTTTACGAGCAGTTCTTC. Its protein product is CASSTAGTAVYEQFF.